These 26 T cell receptor beta chains originate from one sample sequenced in a study of OX40 agonist ivuxolimab in advanced cancers. Assay used: immunoSEQ multiplex PCR; TCRdb lists only in-frame clones, some missing. The profile shows about 80,000 clones, over 80% of them singletons. The sample consisted of CD4+ or CD8+ T cells sorted from blood, taken in a trial of the OX40 agonist ivuxolimab. The receptors here all came from an adult with an advanced solid tumor such as melanoma, head and neck, liver or kidney cancer.

The gene calls are TRBV11-2 and TRBJ2-1; D unresolved. Trimming shortened V by 6 bases and J by 7 bases, and 7 bases separated the two germline ends. Looked up from germline, CDR1 is SGHAT and CDR2 is FQNNGV. The CDR3 runs to 11 residues. CDR3 sequence reads: CASSIGNEQFF. CDR3 DNA sequence: TGTGCCAGCAGTATAGGGAATGAGCAGTTCTTC.

The chain employs TRBV27 and TRBJ1-5; D unclear. The germline V gene encodes CDR1 MNHEY and CDR2 SMNVEV (reference sequence). The germline V and J ends were trimmed by 8 bases and 7 bases, with 12 bases remaining between them. The CDR3 extends over 12 amino acids. The CDR3 nucleotides read TGTGCCAGCGGCATATTCCCCCAGCCCCAGCATTTT. This sequence encodes CASGIFPQPQHF.

V is TRBV7-9 and J is TRBJ2-7; D possibly corresponds to TRBD1 (5 bases). CDR1 is SEHNR and CDR2 is FQNEAQ in the germline V gene (reference sequence). V lost 2 bases and J lost 2, with 13 bases in between. CDR3 size: 15 residues. This CDR3 is CASSLPTEFPYEQYF. CDR3 DNA: TGTGCCAGCAGCTTACCGACAGAGTTCCCCTACGAGCAGTACTTC.

The chain links TRBV4-1 to TRBJ2-7; weak D call: TRBD1 (5 bases). Deletions cut 1 base from V and 4 bases from J, with 8 bases between. Looked up from germline, CDR1 is MGHRA and CDR2 is YSYEKL. This CDR3 region has 13 residues. CDR3 residues: CASSQADSYEQYF. CDR3 DNA: TGCGCCAGCAGCCAAGCCGACAGTTACGAGCAGTACTTC.

V is TRBV6-5 and J is TRBJ2-2; D gene unclear. The CDR3 length is 13 residues. Per the germline V gene, CDR1 is MNHEY and CDR2 is SVGAGI. Trimming pared 0 bases from V and 4 bases from J, leaving 3 bases between. CDR3 protein: CASSYSPTGELFF. For the CDR3, the DNA is TGTGCCAGCAGTTACTCGCCCACCGGGGAGCTGTTTTTT.

The chain combines TRBV27 with TRBJ1-1; D is unclear. V lost 3 bases to trimming and J lost 5 bases, with 19 bases between them. This CDR3 contains 16 residues. The V gene's germline CDR1 is MNHEY and CDR2 SMNVEV (reference sequence). CDR3 loop: CASSLSDRAMRTEAFF. In DNA, the CDR3 is TGTGCCAGCAGTTTGTCCGACCGGGCGATGAGAACTGAAGCTTTCTTT.

The chain couples TRBV9 to TRBJ2-7, with unresolved D. The V end lost 9 bases, the J end lost 1 base, and 14 bases lay between the germline ends. The CDR3 is 13 amino acids. Germline values: CDR1 SGDLS, CDR2 YYNGEE. Written as DNA, the CDR3 is TGTGCCATCGGCGGACCCTTTTCCTACGAGCAGTACTTC. Translating it yields CAIGGPFSYEQYF.

V is TRBV27 and J is TRBJ2-3; 8 positions agree with TRBD2. CDR1 is MNHEY and CDR2 is SMNVEV in the germline V gene (reference sequence). The CDR3 runs 15 residues. V lost 2 bases, J lost 3 bases, and 4 bases stayed unmatched. The CDR3 loop is CASSLGAGETDTQYF. CDR3 bases: TGTGCCAGCAGTTTAGGAGCGGGGGAAACAGATACGCAGTATTTT.

The rearrangement uses TRBV7-8 and TRBJ2-7, with 12 bases fitting TRBD1. The CDR3 consists of 15 residues. V lost 8 bases, J lost 5 bases, and 10 bases stayed unmatched. Looked up from germline, CDR1 is SGHVS and CDR2 is FQNEAQ. Here the CDR3 reads CASYEGTGGHHEQYF. As DNA, the CDR3 is TGTGCCAGCTATGAAGGGACAGGGGGCCACCACGAGCAGTACTTC. Based on the CDR3 plus reference TRBV7-8 and TRBJ2-7, the full variable domain is GAGVSQSPRYKVAKRGQDVALRCDPISGHVSLFWYQQALGQGPEFLTYFQNEAQLDKSGLPSDRFFAERPEGSVSTLKIQRTQQEDSAVYLCASYEGTGGHHEQYFGPGTRLTVT.

This clone was seen only once. The rearrangement links TRBV12-5 to TRBJ2-1, with 7 bases identical to TRBD2. Trimming at V came to 7 bases and at J to 4 bases, leaving 10 bases not matched to a gene. Germline V gene data show CDR1 as LGHNT and CDR2 as FRNRAP. The CDR3 runs 15 residues. CDR3 sequence reads: CASANPAGVYNEQFF. In nucleotides, the CDR3 is TGTGCTAGTGCCAACCCCGCGGGGGTGTACAATGAGCAGTTCTTC.

The CDR3 DNA follows: TGTGCCAGCAGCTTAGGCACAGGGTCACCACCCCTCCACTTT. It translates to CASSLGTGSPPLHF. This chain links TRBV7-9 with TRBJ1-6, with D maybe TRBD1 (6 bases). The CDR3 runs to 14 residues. Looked up from germline, CDR1 is SEHNR and CDR2 is FQNEAQ (reference sequence). With 1 base removed from V and 11 bases from J, the gap between germline ends came to 12 bases. Together with reference TRBV7-9 and TRBJ1-6, the CDR3 gives the full variable domain: DTGVSQNPRHKITKRGQNVTFRCDPISEHNRLYWYRQTLGQGPEFLTYFQNEAQLEKSRLLSDRFSAERPKGSFSTLEIQRTEQGDSAMYLCASSLGTGSPPLHFGNGTRLTVT.

This chain connects TRBV23-1 to TRBJ2-1; D ambiguous. TRBV23-1 is marked as an open reading frame, function uncertain. Between the trimmed V and J ends, which lost 0 bases and 9 bases, there was a span of 9 bases. The CDR3 length is 13 residues. The CDR3 loop is CASSQSAVPEQFF. CDR3 DNA sequence: TGCGCCAGCAGTCAATCCGCGGTTCCTGAGCAGTTCTTC.

The rearrangement joins TRBV9 to TRBJ2-5, with 7 bases aligning to TRBD2. From germline, CDR1 is SGDLS and CDR2 YYNGEE. Trimming at V came to 0 bases and at J to 4 bases, leaving 6 bases not matched to a gene. This CDR3 contains 15 residues. CDR3 sequence (DNA): TGTGCCAGCAGCGTAGCAACGGGGGGTTCAGAGACCCAGTACTTC. This translates into CASSVATGGSETQYF.

This chain's CDR3 is CASRRTGANQPQHF. The CDR3 DNA is TGTGCCAGCAGGCGGACAGGGGCTAACCAGCCCCAGCATTTT. The chain links TRBV6-5 to TRBJ1-5, with TRBD1 matching over 9 bases. Germline CDR1 is MNHEY and CDR2 is SVGAGI. Losses at the gene ends were 6 bases for V and 7 bases for J; bases not matched to a gene: 7. The CDR3 runs to 14 residues.

The chain links TRBV7-9 to TRBJ2-5, with TRBD1 matching over 8 bases. The J call may be wrong; the DNA end is better matched by TRBJ2-7. The CDR3 length is 16 residues. Germline CDR1 is SEHNR and CDR2 is FQNEAQ (reference sequence). The CDR3 sequence: CASSLTGGKGPYEQYF. CDR3 DNA: TGTGCCAGCAGCTTAACAGGGGGGAAAGGGCCTTACGAGCAGTACTTC.

V gene TRBV25-1 combines with J gene TRBJ2-3; maybe TRBD2 (7 bases). The CDR3 runs 16 residues. The V end lost 1 base, the J end lost 3 bases, and 14 bases lay between the germline ends. Germline V gene sequence: CDR1 MGHDK, CDR2 SYGVNS. As DNA, the CDR3 is TGTGCCAGCAGTGAATGGGAGGGGGGGGTAACAGATACGCAGTATTTT. It is translated as CASSEWEGGVTDTQYF.

The V gene is TRBV7-8, the J gene TRBJ2-3, with 8 bases matching TRBD1. V dropped 5 bases and J dropped 1; count of bases not matched to a gene: 8. CDR1 and CDR2 from the germline V gene are SGHVS and FQNEAQ. The CDR3 spans 16 residues. This CDR3 is CASSPPGTGGTDTQYF. The CDR3 DNA is TGTGCCAGCAGCCCACCCGGGACAGGCGGCACAGATACGCAGTATTTT.

The DNA for the CDR3 is TGTGCCAGCAGTGAATTTGGAGGGGTGAACACTGAAGCTTTCTTT. It specifies CASSEFGGVNTEAFF. The chain carries TRBV2 and TRBJ1-1, with D tentatively TRBD1 (5 bases). This CDR3 region has 15 residues. Between the trimmed V and J ends, which lost 2 bases and 0 bases, there was a span of 10 bases. The V gene's germline CDR1 is SNHLY and CDR2 FYNNEI.

This clone has just one count. The V and J genes are TRBV19 and TRBJ1-1, with D hard to call. The V end was cut by 5 bases, the J end by 4 bases, with 8 bases between. The germline gives CDR1 LNHDA, CDR2 SQIVND (reference sequence). CDR3 length: 12 residues. CDR3 nucleotides: TGTGCCAGTAGTCCGGGATCCACTGAAGCTTTCTTT. Translation: CASSPGSTEAFF. The full variable domain, its missing parts supplied by reference TRBV19 and TRBJ1-1, is DGGITQSPKYLFRKEGQNVTLSCEQNLNHDAMYWYRQDPGQGLRLIYYSQIVNDFQKGDIAEGYSVSREKKESFPLTVTSAQKNPTAFYLCASSPGSTEAFFGQGTRLTVV.

This clone was seen a single time. The chain carries TRBV5-6 and TRBJ2-1, with 9 positions matching TRBD2. The J segment lost 15 bases and the V segment lost 2 bases, leaving 6 bases of the junction unmatched. This CDR3 contains 12 residues. Per germline, CDR1 SGHDT and CDR2 YYEEEE. The CDR3 sequence is CASSLLAGRVFF. The CDR3 region has the DNA TGTGCCAGCAGCTTACTAGCGGGTCGGGTGTTCTTC. The full variable domain, rest sourced from reference TRBV5-6 and TRBJ2-1, is DAGVTQSPTHLIKTRGQQVTLRCSPKSGHDTVSWYQQALGQGPQFIFQYYEEEERQRGNFPDRFSGHQFPNYSSELNVNALLLGDSALYLCASSLLAGRVFFGPGTRLTVL.

This sequence joins TRBV2 and TRBJ2-7, with 10 positions matching TRBD2. V was clipped by 7 bases and J by 2 bases; unmatched bases: 2. Germline-derived CDR1 and CDR2 are SNHLY and FYNNEI. CDR3 length: 13 residues. CDR3: CASKSGGAYEQYF. The CDR3 DNA reads as TGTGCCAGCAAGAGCGGGGGGGCCTACGAGCAGTACTTC.

The chain uses TRBV7-6 and TRBJ2-2; 7 nucleotides agree with TRBD1. The CDR3 is 16 residues long. V lost 6 bases to trimming and J lost 7 bases; unmatched junction nucleotides: 14. Germline CDR1 and CDR2: SGHVS and FNYEAQ. CDR3 protein: CASSPPGTALVGELFF. CDR3 nucleotide sequence: TGTGCCAGCAGTCCGCCCGGGACAGCCTTGGTCGGGGAGCTGTTTTTT.

The rearrangement links TRBV13 to TRBJ2-4, with TRBD2 matching 10 bases. Germline V gene data show CDR1 as PRHDT and CDR2 as FYEKMQ (reference sequence). This CDR3 has 16 amino acids. The V segment lost 4 bases and the J segment 0 bases; nucleotides outside the gene matches: 3. The CDR3 spells CASSSGLAVAKNIQYF. CDR3 nucleotides: TGTGCCAGCAGCTCAGGACTAGCGGTAGCCAAAAACATTCAGTACTTC.

The rearrangement links TRBV7-6 to TRBJ2-2; D unclear. The V gene lost 0 bases and the J gene lost 7 bases, with 3 bases spanning the gap. The V gene's germline CDR1 is SGHVS and CDR2 FNYEAQ. The CDR3 spans 12 residues. The CDR3 DNA sequence: TGTGCCAGCAGCTTAGCGGACGGGGAGCTGTTTTTT. This translates into CASSLADGELFF.

This rearrangement joins TRBV10-3 to TRBJ2-1, with TRBD2 matching 9 bases. Unmatched junction bases numbered 5, after V lost 2 bases and J lost 9 bases. CDR3 length: 14 amino acids. Germline assignment: CDR1 ENHRY and CDR2 SYGVKD. The CDR3 DNA is TGTGCCATCAGTGAGCCGGGACTAGCTAGTGAGCAGTTCTTC. The encoded protein is CAISEPGLASEQFF.

The rearrangement links TRBV5-1 to TRBJ1-1; D gene unclear. The length of the CDR3 is 13 residues. Trimming left V 0 bases short and J 1 base short, with 4 bases between. The germline gives CDR1 SGHRS, CDR2 YFSETQ. The CDR3 DNA follows: TGCGCCAGCAGCTTGGCACAGAACACTGAAGCTTTCTTT. Amino acids: CASSLAQNTEAFF.